Presented here are 15 T cell receptor beta chains from one specimen sequenced in a study of blood T cell repertoires in COVID-19. The method was immunoSEQ multiplex PCR; TCRdb's version includes in-frame clones alone and lacks a portion of them. In the table there are fewer than 250,000 clones, approximately 86% of which are singletons. Sequenced: PBMCs or T cells enriched from blood (not recorded which). These TCRs come from a woman aged 35 to 49 with acute COVID-19.

V and J are TRBV28 and TRBJ2-1, with 8 nucleotides matching TRBD2. The CDR3 has 15 residues. J gave up 4 bases and V 8 bases, and 10 bases lay outside the gene matches. The germline V gene has CDR1 MDHEN and CDR2 SYDVKM. The CDR3 is CASLRGGQGYNEQFF. CDR3 DNA: TGTGCCAGCCTGCGCGGGGGGCAGGGATACAATGAGCAGTTCTTC.

This chain uses TRBV7-3 with TRBJ2-1; 8 nucleotides align to TRBD2. The CDR3 is made up of 15 amino acids. J gave up 0 bases and V 5 bases, and 3 bases lay outside the gene matches. The germline CDR1 and CDR2 sequences are SGHTA and FQGTGA. As DNA, the CDR3 is TGTGCCAGCAGCCTGCGGGGGGTCTCCTACAATGAGCAGTTCTTC. Amino acid sequence: CASSLRGVSYNEQFF.

The genes are TRBV7-8 and TRBJ2-3; possible D gene TRBD1, 7 bases. The CDR3 has 17 amino acids. The V and J ends lost 5 bases and 5 bases respectively, with 23 bases between them. Germline values: CDR1 SGHVS, CDR2 FQNEAQ. CDR3 sequence reads: CASSPDVGRGDEDTQYF. Written as DNA, the CDR3 is TGTGCCAGCAGCCCTGATGTCGGCAGGGGGGACGAAGATACGCAGTATTTT.

J is TRBJ2-5 and V is TRBV7-3; D remains ambiguous. CDR3 length equals 13 residues. Looked up from germline, CDR1 is SGHTA and CDR2 is FQGTGA. V lost 5 bases and J 5 bases, leaving 12 bases between the germline ends. CDR3 residues: CASSPRLWETQYF. The DNA for the CDR3 is TGTGCCAGCAGCCCCCGACTGTGGGAGACCCAGTACTTC.

This clone was found a few times. The CDR3 loop is CASSLAAGYQPQHF. In nucleotides, the CDR3 is TGTGCCAGCAGCTTAGCAGCAGGTTATCAGCCCCAGCATTTT. This sequence joins TRBV7-8 and TRBJ1-5; D gene uncertain. Germline CDR1 and CDR2: SGHVS and FQNEAQ. CDR3 length equals 14 residues. Trimming shortened V by 0 bases and J by 5 bases, and 8 bases separated the two germline ends.

The V and J genes are TRBV7-2 and TRBJ2-1; TRBD2 matches at 14 bases. The ends lost 4 bases at V and 2 bases at J; junction bases unmatched: 7. Germline CDR1 reads SGHTA; CDR2 reads FQGNSA. This CDR3 comprises 18 residues. The CDR3 DNA sequence: TGTGCCAGCAGCTCACGGACTAGCGGGAGGAACCCCTACAATGAGCAGTTCTTC. Residues: CASSSRTSGRNPYNEQFF.

This clone was found a few times. The CDR3 DNA is TGCGCCAGCAGCTTGGGCAGGATCTATACGAAGCAGTACTTC. Translated: CASSLGRIYTKQYF. The chain joins TRBV5-1 to TRBJ2-7; D not resolved. This CDR3 contains 14 residues. Between the trimmed V and J ends, which lost 0 bases and 8 bases, there was a span of 15 bases. Germline V gene data show CDR1 as SGHRS and CDR2 as YFSETQ.

This rearrangement joins TRBV19 to TRBJ1-2; no clear D. V shed 11 bases and J shed 4 bases, with 14 bases lying between them. Germline V gene sequence: CDR1 LNHDA, CDR2 SQIVND (reference sequence). The CDR3 is 12 residues long. The CDR3 region is CAGRSSLYGYTF. CDR3 sequence (DNA): TGTGCCGGCCGTTCATCCCTCTATGGCTACACCTTC. Combining the CDR3 with reference TRBV19 and TRBJ1-2 gives the whole variable domain DGGITQSPKYLFRKEGQNVTLSCEQNLNHDAMYWYRQDPGQGLRLIYYSQIVNDFQKGDIAEGYSVSREKKESFPLTVTSAQKNPTAFYLCAGRSSLYGYTFGSGTRLTVV.

The chain is built from TRBV21-1 and TRBJ1-4; the D segment call TRBD1 is taken from the table without a DNA check. TRBV21-1 is a pseudogene segment. CDR3 size: 16 residues. CDR3 protein: CASSKVGQDLNEKLFF. The CDR3 DNA reads as TGTGCCAGCAGCAAAGTGGGACAGGACCTGAATGAAAAACTGTTTTTT.

V gene TRBV7-9 combines with J gene TRBJ1-5; 10 bases align to TRBD1. This CDR3 contains 16 residues. Germline V gives CDR1 SEHNR, CDR2 FQNEAQ (reference sequence). J lost 3 bases, V lost 5 bases, and 7 bases had no gene match. The CDR3 is CASSLGTGAINQPQHF. CDR3 in DNA: TGTGCCAGCAGCCTGGGGACAGGGGCAATCAATCAGCCCCAGCATTTT.

The chain carries TRBV11-3 and TRBJ1-1; D ambiguous. The germline CDR1 and CDR2 sequences are SGHNT and YENEEA. The CDR3 is 16 residues long. Trimming pared 0 bases from V and 0 bases from J, leaving 11 bases between. The CDR3 region has the DNA TGTGCCAGCAGCTTAGATATCAGGCTTATGAACACTGAAGCTTTCTTT. It codes for CASSLDIRLMNTEAFF.

The chain recombines TRBV3-1 (or the pseudogene TRBV3-2) with TRBJ1-6, with TRBD1 identical over 8 bases. Germline CDR1 reads LGHDT; CDR2 reads YNNKEL (reference sequence). The CDR3 runs to 17 residues. Trimming at V came to 0 bases and at J to 6 bases, leaving 7 bases not matched to a gene. The CDR3 nucleotides are TGTGCCAGCAGCCAAGAAGACAGGGGTTTCGGTAATTCACCCCTCCACTTT. Residues: CASSQEDRGFGNSPLHF.

This chain uses TRBV6-1 with TRBJ2-1; weak D call: TRBD1 (6 bases). The ends were cut back, 4 bases at V and 0 bases at J, with 13 bases in the middle. The CDR3 extends over 16 amino acids. The germline gives CDR1 MNHNS, CDR2 SASEGT. The CDR3 DNA sequence: TGTGCCAGCAGTGCCGGACAGTTCTACTCCTACAATGAGCAGTTCTTC. It codes for CASSAGQFYSYNEQFF.

The chain carries TRBV19 and TRBJ1-2; TRBD1 is a possible D gene (6 bases). This CDR3 is 13 amino acids long. V gave up 10 bases and J gave up 7 bases, with 19 bases separating them. The germline V gene has CDR1 LNHDA and CDR2 SQIVND (reference sequence). The CDR3 loop reads CATKAPGVSGYTF. The CDR3 DNA is TGTGCCACAAAAGCCCCAGGGGTTTCTGGCTACACCTTC.

This chain connects TRBV27 to TRBJ2-7; TRBD1 might be the D (6 bases). There are 16 residues in the CDR3. Germline CDR1 and CDR2: MNHEY and SMNVEV (reference sequence). Trimming removed 3 bases at V and 3 bases at J, with 18 bases between. DNA for the CDR3: TGTGCCAGCAGTTTGGGGGCGCCTCAATTCGGCTACGAGCAGTACTTC. Residues: CASSLGAPQFGYEQYF.